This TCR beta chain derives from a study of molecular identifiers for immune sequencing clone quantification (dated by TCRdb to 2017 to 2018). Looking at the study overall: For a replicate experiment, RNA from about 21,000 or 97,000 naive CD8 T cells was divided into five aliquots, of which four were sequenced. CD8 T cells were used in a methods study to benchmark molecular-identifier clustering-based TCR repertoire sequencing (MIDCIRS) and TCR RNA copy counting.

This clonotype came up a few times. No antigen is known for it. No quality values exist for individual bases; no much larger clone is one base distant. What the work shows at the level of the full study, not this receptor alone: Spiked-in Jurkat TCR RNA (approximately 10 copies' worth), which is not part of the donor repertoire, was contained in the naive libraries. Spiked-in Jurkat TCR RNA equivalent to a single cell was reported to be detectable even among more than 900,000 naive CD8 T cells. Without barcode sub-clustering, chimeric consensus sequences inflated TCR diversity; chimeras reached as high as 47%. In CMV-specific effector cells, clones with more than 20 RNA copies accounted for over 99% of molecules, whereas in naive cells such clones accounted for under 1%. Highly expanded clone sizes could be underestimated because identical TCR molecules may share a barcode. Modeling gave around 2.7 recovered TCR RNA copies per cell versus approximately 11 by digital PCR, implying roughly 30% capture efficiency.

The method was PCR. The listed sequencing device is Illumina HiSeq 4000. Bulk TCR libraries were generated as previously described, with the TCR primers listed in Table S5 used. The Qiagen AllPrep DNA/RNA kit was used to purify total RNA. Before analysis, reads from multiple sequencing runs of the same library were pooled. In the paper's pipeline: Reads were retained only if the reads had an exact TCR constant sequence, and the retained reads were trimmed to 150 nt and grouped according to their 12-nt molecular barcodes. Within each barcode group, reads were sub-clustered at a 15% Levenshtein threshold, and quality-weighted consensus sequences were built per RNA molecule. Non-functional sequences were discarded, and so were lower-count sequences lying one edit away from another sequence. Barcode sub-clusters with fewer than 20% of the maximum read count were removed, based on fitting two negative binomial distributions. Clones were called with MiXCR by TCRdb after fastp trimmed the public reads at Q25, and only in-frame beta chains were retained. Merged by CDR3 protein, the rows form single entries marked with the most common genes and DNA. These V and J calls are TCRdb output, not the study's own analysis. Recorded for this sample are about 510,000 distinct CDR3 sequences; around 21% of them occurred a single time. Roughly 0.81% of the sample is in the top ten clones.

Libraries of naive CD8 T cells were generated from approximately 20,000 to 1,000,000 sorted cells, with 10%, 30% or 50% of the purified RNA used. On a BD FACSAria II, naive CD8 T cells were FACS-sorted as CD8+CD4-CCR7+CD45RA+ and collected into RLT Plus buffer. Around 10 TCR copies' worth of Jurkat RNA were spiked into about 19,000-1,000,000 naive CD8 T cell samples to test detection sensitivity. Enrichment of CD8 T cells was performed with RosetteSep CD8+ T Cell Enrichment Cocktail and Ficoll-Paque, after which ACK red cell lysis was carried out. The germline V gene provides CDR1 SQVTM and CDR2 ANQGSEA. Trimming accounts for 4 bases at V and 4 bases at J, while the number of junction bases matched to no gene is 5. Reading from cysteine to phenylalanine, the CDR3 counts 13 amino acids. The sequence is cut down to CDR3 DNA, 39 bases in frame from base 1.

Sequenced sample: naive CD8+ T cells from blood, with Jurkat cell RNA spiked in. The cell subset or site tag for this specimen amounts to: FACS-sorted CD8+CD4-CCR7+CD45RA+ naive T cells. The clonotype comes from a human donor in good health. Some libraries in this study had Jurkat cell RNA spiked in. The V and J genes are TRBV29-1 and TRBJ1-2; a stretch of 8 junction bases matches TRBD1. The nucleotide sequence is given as TGCAGCGTTGCGCCGGGACAGGTCTATGGCTACACCTTC. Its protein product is CSVAPGQVYGYTF.